This T cell receptor (beta chain) was obtained from a study of blood T cells in healthy people across ages. With regard to this clonotype: Antigen specificity is unknown.

Through a sample-barcoded 5' primer and a J-beta primer mix, a second PCR was run for about 7 to 12 cycles. TCRdb used MiXCR to reprocess the 5' RACE reads, holding one entry per CDR3 protein. The sample includes around 1,000,000 distinct CDR3 sequences, 20% to 25% of them seen just once. RNA extraction gave at least 5 micrograms of total RNA per sample. Study-wide findings and caveats: Long-lived donors had more naive CD4+ cells and higher diversity than aged donors.

The ends were cut back, 3 bases at V and 7 bases at J, with 12 bases in the middle. Germline lookup yields CDR1 MDHEN and CDR2 SYDVKM. This CDR3 spans 14 amino acids. These sequences were also reported in another study, on T cells of mothers and their children.

The chain carries TRBV28 and TRBJ2-2; a possible D gene is TRBD2 (5 bases). The receptor's source is a girl aged 2-10 years in good health. The sample comprised blood. The CDR3 spells CASSLRAEGGELFF. In DNA, the CDR3 is TGTGCCAGCAGTTTGCGGGCGGAAGGCGGGGAGCTGTTTTTT.